Here is one T cell receptor (beta chain) with its context. Its antigen is still unknown. No much larger clone is present one base from it, and per-base qualities are unavailable. Library preparation was by the immunoSEQ multiplex PCR assay. RNA was extracted from all samples and reverse transcribed into cDNA, which served as template for TCR sequencing. First-strand cDNA was synthesized with SuperScript III using a 2:1 mix of oligo-dT and random hexamers. A synthetic immune receptor repertoire was used to gauge amplification bias, and whatever bias remained was removed computationally. From the authors' description of their analysis: Raw reads were preprocessed to remove errors, and CDR3 was defined by IMGT conventions from the conserved cysteine to phenylalanine. To get clonality, Shannon entropy was normalized by log2 of the number of productive unique TCRs and the result was subtracted from 1. Whether each scalp clone was CD4 or CD8 was inferred by checking scalp TCRbeta sequences against the CD4 and CD8 repertoires from sorted blood. Held by TCRdb, this immuneACCESS table contains in-frame sequences only and omits some clones. Under half of the omission traces to an unresolved V gene where checked; the cause of the rest is unknown. That table supplies the V and J calls and clone size; D and trimming were determined from the DNA. Recorded for this sample are 150,000 or so clones; around 55% of them occurred a single time. Of the sample, about 4.9% falls within the top ten clones.

The data derive from a study of CD8+ T cells in alopecia areata (dated by TCRdb to the late 2010s). Context from the whole study: The study used high-throughput TCRbeta sequencing to examine T cell clonal expansion in alopecia areata, in both the C3H/HeJ mouse model and human patients. On the human side, TCRbeta sequencing was run on scalp tissue and on sorted CD4+ and CD8+ peripheral blood T cells from healthy controls and from alopecia areata patients with either patchy or totalis/universalis disease. Clonality in the scalp was compared among normal scalp (n=4), patchy alopecia areata scalp (n=8), and alopecia totalis/universalis scalp (n=8). The RNA source kit depended on sample type: the PAXgene miRNA kit for fixed scalp, the miRNeasy kit for PBMCs, and the RNeasy kit for mouse skin. Amplification of TCRbeta CDR3 regions was done by immunoSEQ multiplex PCR using 35 Vbeta forward primers and 13 Jbeta reverse primers. What the research found in general, with its limitations: Resident alphabeta T cells in normal human skin are also sequenced, complicating scalp TCR repertoire analysis, unlike mouse skin dominated by gammadelta T cells. Shared TCR sequences between patients were less evident than in mice, which may be partly attributable to HLA diversity in the patient population. Compared with normal scalp, lesional scalp, particularly in alopecia totalis/universalis, had higher clonality and more expanded CD8+ clones, which suggests antigenic drive.

PBMCs were isolated by density centrifugation and stained for CD3, CD4 and CD8, after which CD4+ and CD8+ T cells were sorted on a FACSAria. Scalp biopsies and blood samples were obtained from unaffected controls. The germline V gene provides CDR1 SNHLY and CDR2 FYNNEI. Trimming at the junction amounts to 5 bases on V and 6 bases on J, and the germline ends lie 11 bases apart. The CDR3 numbers 12 residues from cysteine through phenylalanine. Only the CDR3 DNA is retained, 36 bases long and in frame from the first base. The chain is encoded by TRBV2 joined to TRBJ2-7; too little of a D gene remains to name it. The sequence came from a human donor in good health. Source material: CD4+ T cells sorted from blood. The CDR3 reads CASSPRHGEQYF. The nucleotide sequence is TGTGCCAGCAGTCCCCGACACGGCGAGCAGTACTTC.